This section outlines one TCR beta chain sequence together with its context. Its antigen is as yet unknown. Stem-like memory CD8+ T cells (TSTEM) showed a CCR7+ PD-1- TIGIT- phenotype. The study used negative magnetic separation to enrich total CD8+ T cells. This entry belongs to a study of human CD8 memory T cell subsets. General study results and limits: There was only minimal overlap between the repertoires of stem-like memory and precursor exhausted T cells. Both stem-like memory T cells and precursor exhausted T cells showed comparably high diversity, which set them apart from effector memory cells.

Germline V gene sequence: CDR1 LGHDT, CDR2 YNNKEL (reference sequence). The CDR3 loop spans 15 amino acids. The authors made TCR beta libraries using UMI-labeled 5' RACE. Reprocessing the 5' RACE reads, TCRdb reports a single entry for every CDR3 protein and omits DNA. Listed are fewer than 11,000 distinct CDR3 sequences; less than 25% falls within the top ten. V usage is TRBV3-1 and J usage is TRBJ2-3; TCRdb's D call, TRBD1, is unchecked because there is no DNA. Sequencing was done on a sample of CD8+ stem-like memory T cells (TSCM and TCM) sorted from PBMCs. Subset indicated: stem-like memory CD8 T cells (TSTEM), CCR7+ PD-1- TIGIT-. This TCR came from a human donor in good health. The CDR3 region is CASSQTLDPSDTQYF.